These 26 T cell receptor beta chains share one sample of origin, sequenced in a study of blood T cell repertoires in COVID-19. Profiling relied on immunoSEQ multiplex PCR, and the TCRdb table lists in-frame clones only, not all of them. Here the sample spans about 300,000 clones, roughly 89% being singletons. Specimen: PBMCs or T cells enriched from blood (not recorded which). The receptors stem from a woman aged 40 to 49 who had recovered from COVID-19.

The chain carries TRBV9 and TRBJ1-2; D uncertain. This CDR3 contains 12 residues. V shed 0 bases and J shed 4 bases, with 4 bases lying between them. Per germline, CDR1 SGDLS and CDR2 YYNGEE. The CDR3 DNA reads TGTGCCAGCAGCGTAGGAGGCTATGGCTACACCTTC. Translating gives CASSVGGYGYTF.

The J gene is TRBJ1-5, the V gene TRBV3-1 (or the pseudogene TRBV3-2); D gene unclear. Germline CDR1 LGHDT, CDR2 YNNKEL (reference sequence). The CDR3 totals 14 residues. V was shortened by 2 bases and J by 0 bases, with 5 bases between the two germline ends. CDR3 amino acids: CASSQSLSNQPQHF. CDR3 in DNA: TGTGCCAGCAGCCAAAGCCTTAGCAATCAGCCCCAGCATTTT.

J is TRBJ1-4 and V is TRBV10-3; D call uncertain. Germline loops: CDR1 ENHRY, CDR2 SYGVKD. The CDR3 has 17 amino acids. Trimming pared 0 bases from V and 4 bases from J, leaving 15 bases between. The CDR3 loop reads CAISESVLGGSNEKLFF. CDR3 nucleotide sequence: TGTGCCATCAGTGAGTCGGTATTGGGAGGAAGTAATGAAAAACTGTTTTTT.

The V gene is TRBV12-5, the J gene TRBJ1-3, with 8 bases that match TRBD1. V lost 5 bases and J lost 0; bases outside the gene matches: 15. The CDR3 consists of 19 residues. Germline V gives CDR1 LGHNT, CDR2 FRNRAP. This chain's CDR3 is CASGLSLGRGPHSGNTIYF. Here the CDR3 DNA reads TGTGCTAGTGGTCTATCACTGGGCAGGGGGCCTCACTCTGGAAACACCATATATTTT.

V gene TRBV5-5 combines with J gene TRBJ2-7; D perhaps matches TRBD1 (6 bases). CDR1 is SGHKS, CDR2 YYEKEE, per germline (reference sequence). The ends were cut back, 4 bases at V and 0 bases at J, with 17 bases in the middle. The CDR3 covers 16 residues. This chain's CDR3 is CASSPYGTLSSYEQYF. The CDR3 DNA reads as TGTGCCAGCAGCCCATACGGGACATTGAGCTCCTACGAGCAGTACTTC.

The chain has TRBV2 and TRBJ2-1; D may be TRBD2 (5 bases). The ends were cut back, 7 bases at V and 0 bases at J, with 19 bases in the middle. Germline V CDR1 and CDR2: SNHLY, FYNNEI. The CDR3 loop spans 17 amino acids. CDR3 region: CASTRTFRDRSYNEQFF. The CDR3 nucleotides read TGTGCCAGCACAAGGACTTTCCGGGATCGCTCCTACAATGAGCAGTTCTTC.

The chain couples TRBV5-1 to TRBJ1-4; perhaps TRBD1 as D (6 bases). Trimming removed 4 bases from V and 0 bases from J, with 10 bases in between. CDR3 length equals 15 residues. In germline, CDR1 is SGHRS, CDR2 YFSETQ. The CDR3 DNA sequence: TGCGCCAGCAGCCTAGGGACAACAACTAATGAAAAACTGTTTTTT. Translation gives CASSLGTTTNEKLFF.

This chain joins TRBV21-1 and TRBJ1-3; the D call of TRBD1 is as the table states it, not checked on the DNA. TRBV21-1 is a pseudogene locus. The CDR3 sequence is 16 residues long. The CDR3 spells CASSNTVLRSGNTIYF. CDR3 bases: TGTGCCAGCAGCAACACAGTGCTCCGGTCCGGAAACACCATATATTTT.

The chain uses TRBV7-2 and TRBJ2-7; TRBD1 agrees at 8 bases. The V gene's germline CDR1 is SGHTA and CDR2 FQGNSA. V trimming: 5 bases; J trimming: 1 base; junction bases outside the gene matches: 4. This CDR3 is built from 14 residues. The CDR3: CASSPRQGSYEQYF. Here the CDR3 DNA reads TGTGCCAGCAGCCCCCGACAGGGGTCCTACGAGCAGTACTTC.

V and J are TRBV6-1 and TRBJ2-5; D ambiguous. With 3 bases removed from V and 4 bases from J, the gap between germline ends came to 15 bases. Germline CDR1 reads MNHNS; CDR2 reads SASEGT. CDR3 length: 15 amino acids. The CDR3 nucleotides are TGTGCCAGCAGTGAGGTCCCGATGACAAGAGAGACCCAGTACTTC. Its translation: CASSEVPMTRETQYF.

This CDR3 reads CASSFNRLAGYREQFF. The CDR3 nucleotides are TGTGCCAGCAGCTTCAACCGACTAGCGGGATATCGTGAGCAGTTCTTC. This chain uses TRBV11-2 with TRBJ2-1; 11 nucleotides line up with TRBD2. V lost 3 bases and J lost 9; bases outside the gene matches: 10. Germline CDR1 is SGHAT and CDR2 is FQNNGV. The CDR3 totals 16 residues.

The chain joins TRBV9 to TRBJ2-1; maybe TRBD2 (6 bases). The CDR3 spans 15 residues. Germline V gives CDR1 SGDLS, CDR2 YYNGEE. Trimming removed 5 bases at V and 7 bases at J, with 19 bases between. As DNA, the CDR3 is TGTGCCAGCAGTGGCTGGGACTCCTCCCAGAATGAGCAGTTCTTC. Encoded protein: CASSGWDSSQNEQFF.

The gene calls are TRBV6-5 and TRBJ1-1, with D maybe TRBD1 (5 bases). Germline V lookup: CDR1 MNHEY, CDR2 SVGAGI. The CDR3 totals 12 residues. The V end lost 8 bases, the J end lost 8 bases, and 15 bases lay between the germline ends. The CDR3 nucleotides read TGTGCCAGCGGAGGGGATAAGAGAGAAGCTTTCTTT. Its protein product is CASGGDKREAFF.

The chain couples TRBV21-1 to TRBJ1-3; the D call TRBD1 from the table was never checked on the DNA. TRBV21-1 is a documented pseudogene. CDR3 length: 16 residues. CDR3 in amino acids: CASSKGRRYSGNTIYF. The DNA of the CDR3 is TGTGCCAGCAGCAAGGGCAGGCGATACTCTGGAAACACCATATATTTT.

The genes are TRBV14 and TRBJ2-7; tentative D call: TRBD2 (6 bases). Between the trimmed V and J ends, which lost 0 bases and 7 bases, there was a span of 13 bases. This CDR3 has 14 amino acids. CDR1 and CDR2 (germline): SGHDN, FVKESK. This CDR3 reads CASSQEMWGEEQYF. CDR3 sequence (DNA): TGTGCCAGCAGCCAAGAGATGTGGGGGGAAGAGCAGTACTTC.

CDR3 in amino acids: CATSDQTGYGYTF. DNA for the CDR3: TGTGCCACCAGTGACCAGACAGGCTATGGCTACACCTTC. The chain couples TRBV24-1 to TRBJ1-2; a weak D match, TRBD1 (6 bases). The germline CDR1 and CDR2 sequences are KGHDR and SFDVKD. CDR3 size: 13 residues. V lost 4 bases and J 4 bases, leaving 9 bases between the germline ends.

The chain carries TRBV12-2 and TRBJ2-3; TRBD2, the D gene given by the table, was not confirmed from the DNA. TRBV12-2 corresponds to a pseudogene. The CDR3 has 16 amino acids. Here the CDR3 reads CASRFFRREGPDTQYF. The DNA for the CDR3 is TGTGCAAGTCGCTTTTTCCGGCGGGAGGGCCCCGATACGCAGTATTTT.

This chain links TRBV6-5 with TRBJ1-1; TRBD1 might be the D (6 bases). Trimming took 2 bases from V and 4 from J, leaving 11 bases between them. In germline, CDR1 is MNHEY, CDR2 SVGAGI. The CDR3 consists of 14 residues. The CDR3 DNA is TGTGCCAGCAGTTACGGAAAAGGGGGCACTGAAGCTTTCTTT. Amino acid sequence: CASSYGKGGTEAFF.

This clone was found a few times. The genes are TRBV6-5 and TRBJ2-7; D gene unclear. Per the germline V gene, CDR1 is MNHEY and CDR2 is SVGAGI. The CDR3 totals 15 residues. Trimming took off 6 bases at V and 0 bases at J, with 15 bases between the two ends. CDR3 protein: CASSTQTESSYEQYF. CDR3 in DNA: TGTGCCAGCAGCACCCAGACTGAGAGCTCCTACGAGCAGTACTTC.

In nucleotides, the CDR3 is TGTGCCATCAGTGAACAGGGTGCCCGCGGGTCCCAGTTCTTC. Protein sequence: CAISEQGARGSQFF. V usage is TRBV10-3 and J usage is TRBJ2-1; D might be TRBD1 (6 bases). CDR1 is ENHRY and CDR2 is SYGVKD in the germline V gene. Trimming removed 3 bases from V and 13 bases from J, with 19 bases in between. There are 14 residues in the CDR3.

This clone was counted between two and nine times. V is TRBV7-2 and J is TRBJ1-2; perhaps TRBD1 as D (5 bases). CDR3 size: 15 residues. CDR1 is SGHTA, CDR2 FQGNSA, per germline. V lost 4 bases and J 9 bases, leaving 21 bases between the germline ends. The CDR3 here is CASSSRGRAGVSYTF. Written as DNA, the CDR3 is TGTGCCAGCAGCTCACGAGGCAGGGCGGGAGTTAGCTACACCTTC.

This clone was seen only once. The gene calls are TRBV9 and TRBJ1-2, with D perhaps TRBD1 (6 bases). Trimming stripped 3 bases from V and 10 bases from J, with 7 bases between. Germline V CDR1 and CDR2: SGDLS, YYNGEE. The CDR3 contains 10 residues. The CDR3 DNA sequence: TGTGCCAGCAGCGGACAGGCCTACACCTTC. Its protein is CASSGQAYTF.

The chain links TRBV7-9 to TRBJ2-1; 9 bases align to TRBD2. Germline loops: CDR1 SEHNR, CDR2 FQNEAQ (reference sequence). Germline trimming cut 4 bases from V and 8 bases from J; bases unmatched to any gene: 9. This CDR3 is built from 15 residues. CDR3 bases: TGTGCCAGCAGCTCCCACAGCGGGAGGATCGATGAGCAGTTCTTC. Protein product: CASSSHSGRIDEQFF.

This clone showed up just once. The chain carries TRBV9 and TRBJ1-3, with D unresolved. V was clipped by 0 bases and J by 0 bases, with 10 bases between them. From germline, CDR1 is SGDLS and CDR2 YYNGEE. This CDR3 is 16 amino acids long. The CDR3 reads CASSVESRFSGNTIYF. The CDR3 region has the DNA TGTGCCAGCAGCGTAGAGTCGCGATTCTCTGGAAACACCATATATTTT.

The V call is TRBV5-1, the J call TRBJ1-4; TRBD1 is a possible D gene (6 bases). Per the germline V gene, CDR1 is SGHRS and CDR2 is YFSETQ. V lost 2 bases to trimming and J lost 2 bases, with 13 bases between them. The CDR3 sequence is 16 residues long. This chain's CDR3 is CASSFGGPDTNEKLFF. DNA of the CDR3: TGCGCCAGCAGCTTTGGGGGCCCGGACACTAATGAAAAACTGTTTTTT.

Details on this clone: Other nucleotide sequences in the sample specify the same CDR3. The chain uses TRBV30 and TRBJ2-3; 8 nucleotides align to TRBD2. Germline CDR1 and CDR2: GTSNPN and SVGIG (reference sequence). The V gene end was trimmed by 0 bases and the J gene end by 3 bases; junction bases not matched to a gene: 2. There are 14 residues in the CDR3. Here the CDR3 DNA reads TGTGCCTGGAGTGTCCGCGGGGGGACAGATACGCAGTATTTT. Amino acid sequence: CAWSVRGGTDTQYF.